The 10 T cell receptor beta chains given below trace back to one sample, sequenced in a study of blood T cell repertoires in COVID-19. Profiled with immunoSEQ multiplex PCR; TCRdb holds only in-frame clones, not every one. The data hold about 200,000 clones, with about 82% observed a single time. The sequenced material came from PBMCs or T cells enriched from blood (not recorded which). The receptors were sampled from a middle-aged man with acute COVID-19.

The chain couples TRBV12-5 to TRBJ2-1; 7 nucleotides line up with TRBD2. With 1 base clipped from V and 8 bases from J, the junction kept 5 bases outside the gene matches. Per the germline V gene, CDR1 is LGHNT and CDR2 is FRNRAP. The CDR3 covers 14 residues. The CDR3 coding sequence is TGTGCTAGTGGTTTGGGCTCAACTAGCGATGAGCAGTTCTTC. It is translated as CASGLGSTSDEQFF.

This clone was observed a handful of times. In the same sample, other DNA sequences code for this CDR3. The V call is TRBV5-5, the J call TRBJ2-7; 8 bases match TRBD2. V gave up 4 bases and J gave up 2 bases; unmatched junction bases: 2. Germline CDR1 reads SGHKS; CDR2 reads YYEKEE (reference sequence). CDR3 size: 13 residues. The CDR3 region is CASSPGGAYEQYF. As DNA, the CDR3 is TGTGCCAGCAGCCCCGGGGGGGCCTACGAGCAGTACTTC.

The chain carries TRBV9 and TRBJ2-2; possible D gene TRBD2, 6 bases. Germline V lookup: CDR1 SGDLS, CDR2 YYNGEE. Between the trimmed V and J ends, which lost 0 bases and 8 bases, there was a span of 14 bases. The CDR3 loop spans 15 amino acids. CDR3 sequence reads: CASSVAGLATGELFF. The CDR3 region has the DNA TGTGCCAGCAGCGTAGCAGGGCTAGCGACGGGGGAGCTGTTTTTT.

This rearrangement joins TRBV6-5 to TRBJ2-6; no firm D call. V lost 8 bases and J lost 2, with 10 bases in between. The germline gives CDR1 MNHEY, CDR2 SVGAGI. The length of the CDR3 is 14 residues. As DNA, the CDR3 is TGTGCCAGCGACGCCGAGGCTGGGGCCAACGTCCTGACTTTC. It encodes CASDAEAGANVLTF.

The count of this clone is one. This rearrangement joins TRBV6-5 to TRBJ2-1; 7 bases map to TRBD1. In germline, CDR1 is MNHEY, CDR2 SVGAGI. Trimming took 3 bases from V and 1 from J; bases not matched to a gene: 6. This CDR3 is 16 amino acids long. CDR3 protein: CASSYEGATSYNEQFF. In DNA, the CDR3 is TGTGCCAGCAGTTATGAGGGGGCTACTTCCTACAATGAGCAGTTCTTC.

This chain links TRBV2 with TRBJ2-5; D possibly corresponds to TRBD2 (5 bases). The CDR3 loop spans 12 amino acids. Deletions cut 4 bases from V and 5 bases from J, with 8 bases between. The germline V gene encodes CDR1 SNHLY and CDR2 FYNNEI. CDR3 sequence (DNA): TGTGCCAGCAGTGCGAGGGCGGAGACCCAGTACTTC. It encodes CASSARAETQYF.

The chain carries TRBV5-1 and TRBJ2-7; D is possibly TRBD1 (5 bases). The CDR3 length is 14 residues. Between the trimmed V and J ends, which lost 0 bases and 2 bases, there was a span of 9 bases. The germline V gene has CDR1 SGHRS and CDR2 YFSETQ. The CDR3 DNA is TGCGCCAGCAGCTTGGTCGCAGGGACCTACGAGCAGTACTTC. Residues: CASSLVAGTYEQYF.

Turning to this clone: The sample has other DNA sequences that encode this CDR3 too. The rearrangement joins TRBV28 to TRBJ2-1; a possible D gene is TRBD2 (5 bases). This CDR3 contains 13 residues. CDR1 MDHEN and CDR2 SYDVKM come from the germline V gene. Trimming took off 6 bases at V and 4 bases at J, with 10 bases between the two ends. The CDR3 DNA sequence: TGTGCCAGCAGCCTGGACTCTTACAATGAGCAGTTCTTC. It codes for CASSLDSYNEQFF.

This chain links TRBV24-1 with TRBJ2-7, with D possibly being TRBD2 (6 bases). V lost 5 bases, J lost 5 bases, and 12 bases lay in between. The germline V gene has CDR1 KGHDR and CDR2 SFDVKD. The CDR3 has 13 amino acids. The CDR3 is CATSVRENDEQYF. For the CDR3, the DNA is TGTGCCACCAGTGTACGGGAGAACGACGAGCAGTACTTC.

The chain's CDR3 is CASSQSRNTEAFF. CDR3 bases: TGTGCCAGCAGCCAGAGTAGGAACACTGAAGCTTTCTTT. The chain couples TRBV14 to TRBJ1-1; no firm D call. This CDR3 has 13 residues. The V gene's germline CDR1 is SGHDN and CDR2 FVKESK. Trimming cost V 3 bases and J 1 base, with 6 bases left between them.